This T cell receptor (beta chain) came from a study of T cell responses to AZD1222 COVID-19 vaccine. As to this clone: What it binds is not known.

Profiled with immunoSEQ multiplex PCR; TCRdb holds only in-frame clones, not every one. The top ten hold 5% to 7% of the sample, which has 150,000 to 200,000 clones, 90% seen once. This CDR3 is built from 15 residues. Per germline, CDR1 KGHDR and CDR2 SFDVKD. The germline V and J ends were trimmed by 4 bases and 6 bases, with 17 bases remaining between them. Study observations and caveats: Among spike-specific TCRs, nearly half reportedly target unmutated variant regions. Regions 160-218 and 743-854 held dominance among vaccine-associated CD4 TCRs, which spanned spike. Repertoires were obtained only post-peak T cell response.

The gene calls are TRBV24-1 and TRBJ1-2; weak D call: TRBD1 (6 bases). This material consisted of peripheral blood, taken on day 0 of AZD1222 vaccination. The sequence came from an adult in good health. The CDR3 DNA reads TGTGCCACCAGTGACGCCACGGACAGCACAGATGGCTACACCTTC. As protein: CATSDATDSTDGYTF.